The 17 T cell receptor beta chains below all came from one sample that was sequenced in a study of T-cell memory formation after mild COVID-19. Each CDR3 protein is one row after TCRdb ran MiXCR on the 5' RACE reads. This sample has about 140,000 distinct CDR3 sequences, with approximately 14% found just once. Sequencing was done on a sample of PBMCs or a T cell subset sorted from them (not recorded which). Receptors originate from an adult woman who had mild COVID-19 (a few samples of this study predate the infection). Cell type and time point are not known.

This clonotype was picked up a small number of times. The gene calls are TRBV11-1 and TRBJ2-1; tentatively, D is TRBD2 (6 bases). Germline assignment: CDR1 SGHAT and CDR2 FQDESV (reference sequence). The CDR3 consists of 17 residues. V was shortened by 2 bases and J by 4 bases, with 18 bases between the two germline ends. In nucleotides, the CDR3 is TGTGCCAGCAGCTTAAATTGGGGCATCGGGGGATACAATGAGCAGTTCTTC. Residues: CASSLNWGIGGYNEQFF. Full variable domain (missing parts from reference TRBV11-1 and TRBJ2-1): EAEVAQSPRYKITEKSQAVAFWCDPISGHATLYWYRQILGQGPELLVQFQDESVVDDSQLPKDRFSAERLKGVDSTLKIQPAELGDSAMYLCASSLNWGIGGYNEQFFGPGTRLTVL.

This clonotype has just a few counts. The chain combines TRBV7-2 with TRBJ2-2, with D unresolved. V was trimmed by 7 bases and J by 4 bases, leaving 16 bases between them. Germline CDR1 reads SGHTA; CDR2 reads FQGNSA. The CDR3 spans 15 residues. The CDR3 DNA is TGTGCCAGCACCTCTAGGAGTTACGGCACCGGGGAGCTGTTTTTT. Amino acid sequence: CASTSRSYGTGELFF. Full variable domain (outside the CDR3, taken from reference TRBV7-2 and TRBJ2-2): GAGVSQSPSNKVTEKGKDVELRCDPISGHTALYWYRQSLGQGLEFLIYFQGNSAPDKSGLPSDRFSAERTGGSVSTLTIQRTQQEDSAVYLCASTSRSYGTGELFFGEGSRLTVL.

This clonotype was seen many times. CDR3 loop: CATRALTRLAGGDTQYF. For the CDR3, the DNA is TGCGCAACCAGGGCCCTTACCCGACTAGCGGGAGGAGATACGCAGTATTTT. The V gene is TRBV5-1, the J gene TRBJ2-3, with 13 bases that match TRBD2. The CDR3 loop spans 17 amino acids. CDR1 and CDR2 from the germline V gene are SGHRS and YFSETQ.

The CDR3 sequence: CASSGQGINEQFF. The CDR3, as DNA: TGTGCCAGCAGCGGACAAGGGATTAATGAGCAGTTCTTC. The chain carries TRBV11-3 and TRBJ2-1; D is perhaps TRBD1 (5 bases). Trimming took 5 bases from V and 7 from J, leaving 12 bases between them. Germline assignment: CDR1 SGHNT and CDR2 YENEEA. This CDR3 is built from 13 residues.

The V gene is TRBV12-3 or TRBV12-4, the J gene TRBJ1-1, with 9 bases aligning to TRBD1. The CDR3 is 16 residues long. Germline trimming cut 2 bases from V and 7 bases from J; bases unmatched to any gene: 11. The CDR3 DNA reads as TGTGCCAGCAGTTTAAGAGGGCCACAGGGGGCCAATGAAGCTTTCTTT. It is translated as CASSLRGPQGANEAFF.

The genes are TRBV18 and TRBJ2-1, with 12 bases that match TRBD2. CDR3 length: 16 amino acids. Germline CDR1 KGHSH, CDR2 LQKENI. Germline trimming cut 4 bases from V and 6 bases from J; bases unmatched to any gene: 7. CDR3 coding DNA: TGTGCCAGCTCACTGACTAGCGGGAGTACCAGCAATGAGCAGTTCTTC. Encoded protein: CASSLTSGSTSNEQFF.

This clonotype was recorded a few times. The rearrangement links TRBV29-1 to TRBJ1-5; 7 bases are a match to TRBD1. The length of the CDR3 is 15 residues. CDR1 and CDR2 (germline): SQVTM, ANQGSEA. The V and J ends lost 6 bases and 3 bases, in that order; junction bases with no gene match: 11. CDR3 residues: CSVVSGGGHNQPQHF. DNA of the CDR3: TGCAGCGTCGTCTCAGGGGGTGGACACAATCAGCCCCAGCATTTT. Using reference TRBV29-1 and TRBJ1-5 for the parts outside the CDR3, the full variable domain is SAVISQKPSRDICQRGTSLTIQCQVDSQVTMMFWYRQQPGQSLTLIATANQGSEATYESGFVIDKFPISRPNLTFSTLTVSNMSPEDSSIYLCSVVSGGGHNQPQHFGDGTRLSIL.

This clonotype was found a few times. CDR3 bases: TGTGCCAGCAGCTTTGGGTTTCGGACGTTGGAGGGCTACACCTTC. Translating it yields CASSFGFRTLEGYTF. The V call is TRBV7-8, the J call TRBJ1-2; the D is unclear. The germline V and J ends were trimmed by 3 bases and 8 bases, with 19 bases remaining between them. Looked up from germline, CDR1 is SGHVS and CDR2 is FQNEAQ. This CDR3 has 15 residues.

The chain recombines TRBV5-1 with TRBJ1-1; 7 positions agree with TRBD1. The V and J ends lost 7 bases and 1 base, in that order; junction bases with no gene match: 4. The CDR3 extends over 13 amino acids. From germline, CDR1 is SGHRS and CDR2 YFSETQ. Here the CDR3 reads CASYGQANTEAFF. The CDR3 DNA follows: TGCGCCAGCTACGGACAGGCGAACACTGAAGCTTTCTTT.

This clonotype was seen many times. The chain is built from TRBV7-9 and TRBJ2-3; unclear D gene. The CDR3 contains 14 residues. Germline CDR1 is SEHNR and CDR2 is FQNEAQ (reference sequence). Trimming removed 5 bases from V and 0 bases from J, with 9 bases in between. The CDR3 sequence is CASSPEASTDTQYF. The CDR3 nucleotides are TGTGCCAGCAGCCCTGAGGCTAGCACAGATACGCAGTATTTT.

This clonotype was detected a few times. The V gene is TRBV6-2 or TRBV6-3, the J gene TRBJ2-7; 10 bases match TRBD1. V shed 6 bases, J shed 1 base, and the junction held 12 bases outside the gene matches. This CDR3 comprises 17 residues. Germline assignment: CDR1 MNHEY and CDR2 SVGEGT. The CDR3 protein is CASSHRDRGFGSYEQYF. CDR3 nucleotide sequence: TGTGCCAGCAGCCACCGGGACAGGGGTTTTGGATCCTACGAGCAGTACTTC.

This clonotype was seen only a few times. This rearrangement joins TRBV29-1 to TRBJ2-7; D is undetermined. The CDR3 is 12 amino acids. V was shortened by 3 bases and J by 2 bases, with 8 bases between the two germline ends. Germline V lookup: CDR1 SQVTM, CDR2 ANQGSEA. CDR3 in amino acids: CSVEGFTYEQYF. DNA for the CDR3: TGCAGCGTTGAGGGTTTCACCTACGAGCAGTACTTC.

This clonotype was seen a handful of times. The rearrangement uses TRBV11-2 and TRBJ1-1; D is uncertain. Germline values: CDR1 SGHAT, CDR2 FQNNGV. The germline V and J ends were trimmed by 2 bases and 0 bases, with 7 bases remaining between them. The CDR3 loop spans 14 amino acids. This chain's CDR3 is CASSLQNMNTEAFF. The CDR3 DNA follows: TGTGCCAGCAGCTTACAGAACATGAACACTGAAGCTTTCTTT.

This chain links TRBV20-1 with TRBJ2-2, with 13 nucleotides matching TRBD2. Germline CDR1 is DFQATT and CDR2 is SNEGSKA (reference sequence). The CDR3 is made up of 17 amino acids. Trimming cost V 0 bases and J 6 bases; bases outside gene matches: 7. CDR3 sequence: CSARDLRTSGGAGELFF. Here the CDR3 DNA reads TGCAGTGCTAGAGATCTTAGGACTAGCGGGGGTGCCGGGGAGCTGTTTTTT.

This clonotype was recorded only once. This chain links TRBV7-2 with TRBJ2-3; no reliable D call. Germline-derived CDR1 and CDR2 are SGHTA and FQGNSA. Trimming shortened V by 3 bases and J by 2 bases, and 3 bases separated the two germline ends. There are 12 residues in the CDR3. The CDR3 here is CASSFYTDTQYF. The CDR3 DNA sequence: TGTGCCAGCAGCTTTTACACAGATACGCAGTATTTT.

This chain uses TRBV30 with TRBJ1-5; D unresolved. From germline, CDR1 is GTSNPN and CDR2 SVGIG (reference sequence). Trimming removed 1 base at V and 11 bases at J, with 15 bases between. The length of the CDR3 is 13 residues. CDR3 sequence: CAWSGVSSGTQHF. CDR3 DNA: TGTGCCTGGAGTGGGGTTTCGAGCGGGACCCAGCATTTT.

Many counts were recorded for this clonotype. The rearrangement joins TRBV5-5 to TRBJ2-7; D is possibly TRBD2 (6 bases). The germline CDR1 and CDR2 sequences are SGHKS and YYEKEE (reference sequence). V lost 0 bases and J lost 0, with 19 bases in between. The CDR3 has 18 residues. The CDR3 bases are TGTGCCAGCAGCTTGGCCAAGGCTCCGGGAGCCAACTCCTACGAGCAGTACTTC. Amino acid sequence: CASSLAKAPGANSYEQYF.